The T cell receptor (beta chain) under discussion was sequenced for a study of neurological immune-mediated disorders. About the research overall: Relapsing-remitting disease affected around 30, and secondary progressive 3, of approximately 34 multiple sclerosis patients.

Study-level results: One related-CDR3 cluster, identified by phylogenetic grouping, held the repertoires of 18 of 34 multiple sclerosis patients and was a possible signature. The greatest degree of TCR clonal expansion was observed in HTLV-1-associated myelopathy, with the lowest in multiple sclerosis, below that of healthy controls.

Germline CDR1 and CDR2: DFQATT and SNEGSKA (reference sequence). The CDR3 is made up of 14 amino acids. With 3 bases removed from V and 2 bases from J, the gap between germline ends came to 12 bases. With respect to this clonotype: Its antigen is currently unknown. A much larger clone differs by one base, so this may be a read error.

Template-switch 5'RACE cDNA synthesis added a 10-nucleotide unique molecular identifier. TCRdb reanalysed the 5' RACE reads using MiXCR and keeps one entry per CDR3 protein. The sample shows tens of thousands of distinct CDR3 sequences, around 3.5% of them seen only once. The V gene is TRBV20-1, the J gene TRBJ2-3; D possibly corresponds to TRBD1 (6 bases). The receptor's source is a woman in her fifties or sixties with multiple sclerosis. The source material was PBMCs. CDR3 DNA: TGCAGTGCTAGTTGGGGGACATACACAGATACGCAGTATTTT. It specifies CSASWGTYTDTQYF.